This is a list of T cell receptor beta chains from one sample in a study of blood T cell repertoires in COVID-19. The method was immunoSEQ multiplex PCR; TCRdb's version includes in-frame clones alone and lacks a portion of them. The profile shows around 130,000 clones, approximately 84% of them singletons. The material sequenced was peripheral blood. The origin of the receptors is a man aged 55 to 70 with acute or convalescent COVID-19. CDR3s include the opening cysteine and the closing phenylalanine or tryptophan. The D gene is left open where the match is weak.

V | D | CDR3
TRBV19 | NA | CASRILHTGMGQPQHF
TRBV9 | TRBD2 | CASSIPVGGVQETQYF
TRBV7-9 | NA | CASSLDKGYGYTF
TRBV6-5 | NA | CASSFPVTGPYEQYF
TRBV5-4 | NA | CASSTTRGGHEQYF
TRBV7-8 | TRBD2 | CASSSRTSGGENEQFF
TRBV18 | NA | CASSPTGGTLIF
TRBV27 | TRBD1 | CASRRLTGITEAFF
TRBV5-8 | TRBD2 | CASSRGRGELWRANVLTF
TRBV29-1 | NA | CSVEKQFQENEQFF
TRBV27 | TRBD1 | CASSRGSYEQYF
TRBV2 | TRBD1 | CASRYRTGDEKLFF
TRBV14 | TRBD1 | CASSQDPGQKIYEQYF
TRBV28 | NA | CASKLFAGSDSYEQYF
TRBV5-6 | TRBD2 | CASSLEGGDNEQFF
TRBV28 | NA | CASSLSQQPQHF
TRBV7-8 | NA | CASSRTAQISGNTIYF
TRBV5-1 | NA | CASSPGLTLGTYETQYF
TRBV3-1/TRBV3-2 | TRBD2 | CASSQGRASGYEQYF
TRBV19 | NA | CASLTPGAAGEKLFF
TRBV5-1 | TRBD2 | CASSLGLAGGPRETQYF
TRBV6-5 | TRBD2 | CASSLAGGRETQYF
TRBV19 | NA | CASSMEGSRTDTQYF
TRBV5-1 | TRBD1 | CASSLASGGRGPTEAFF